A selection of T cell receptor beta chains follows, all from one sample in a study of T-cell memory formation after mild COVID-19. TCRdb itself ran the 5' RACE reads through MiXCR, one entry per CDR3 protein. The profile shows 450,000 to 650,000 distinct CDR3 sequences, less than 25% of them singletons. The sequenced sample was PBMCs or a T cell subset sorted from them (not recorded which). Receptor source: an adult woman who had mild COVID-19 (a few samples of this study predate the infection). Cell type and time point are not known. Both conserved end residues are part of each CDR3. Each record gives: J gene, V gene, clone size, D gene, CDR3 length, CDR3 protein, CDR3 DNA. D genes are given only for firm matches. A row's size may be missing; if present it is once, few, many or a size class.

j_gene: TRBJ1-5; v_gene: TRBV9; abundance: .; d_gene: .; len: 16; CDR3aa: CASSVGPPGSSQPQHF; CDR3nt: TGTGCCAGCAGCGTAGGCCCCCCAGGGAGTAGTCAGCCCCAGCATTTT
j_gene: TRBJ1-1; v_gene: TRBV2; abundance: .; d_gene: .; len: 13; CDR3aa: CASSDRFQPKAFF; CDR3nt: TGTGCCAGCAGTGATCGGTTTCAGCCGAAAGCTTTCTTT
j_gene: TRBJ2-1; v_gene: TRBV7-3; abundance: few; d_gene: TRBD2; len: 19; CDR3aa: CASSLTGLAGGIFYNEQFF; CDR3nt: TGTGCCAGCAGCTTAACGGGACTAGCGGGAGGGATCTTCTACAATGAGCAGTTCTTC
j_gene: TRBJ1-1; v_gene: TRBV4-1; abundance: .; d_gene: TRBD1; len: 13; CDR3aa: CASSQVRGTEAFF; CDR3nt: TGCGCCAGCAGCCAAGTCAGGGGGACTGAAGCTTTCTTT
j_gene: TRBJ2-3; v_gene: TRBV12-3/TRBV12-4; abundance: .; d_gene: TRBD2; len: 18; CDR3aa: CASSLSQPSGHVTDTQYF; CDR3nt: TGTGCCAGCAGTTTAAGTCAGCCTAGCGGGCACGTCACAGATACGCAGTATTTT
j_gene: TRBJ1-4; v_gene: TRBV30; abundance: .; d_gene: .; len: 13; CDR3aa: CAWSNGREEKLFF; CDR3nt: TGTGCCTGGAGCAACGGTCGTGAAGAAAAACTGTTTTTT
j_gene: TRBJ1-6; v_gene: TRBV30; abundance: few; d_gene: .; len: 16; CDR3aa: CAWSVRVGDYNSPLHF; CDR3nt: TGTGCCTGGAGTGTACGTGTAGGAGACTATAATTCACCCCTCCACTTT
j_gene: TRBJ1-2; v_gene: TRBV7-2; abundance: few; d_gene: TRBD1; len: 16; CDR3aa: CASSLEVTRGLDGYTF; CDR3nt: TGTGCCAGCAGCTTAGAAGTAACCAGGGGGCTAGATGGCTACACCTTC
j_gene: TRBJ2-7; v_gene: TRBV5-1; abundance: few; d_gene: .; len: 14; CDR3aa: CASSLGQTSYEQYF; CDR3nt: TGCGCCAGCAGCTTGGGACAGACCTCCTACGAGCAGTACTTC
j_gene: TRBJ1-1; v_gene: TRBV18; abundance: .; d_gene: TRBD1; len: 17; CDR3aa: CASSPRWGTGQGIEAFF; CDR3nt: TGTGCCAGCTCACCCAGGTGGGGTACGGGACAGGGAATCGAAGCTTTCTTT
j_gene: TRBJ2-2; v_gene: TRBV4-3; abundance: few; d_gene: .; len: 16; CDR3aa: CASSQDPNNPTGELFF; CDR3nt: TGCGCCAGCAGCCAAGACCCAAATAACCCCACCGGGGAGCTGTTTTTT
j_gene: TRBJ2-1; v_gene: TRBV7-2; abundance: few; d_gene: .; len: 13; CDR3aa: CASSRPGYNEQFF; CDR3nt: TGTGCCAGCAGCCGGCCCGGTTACAATGAGCAGTTCTTC
j_gene: TRBJ2-3; v_gene: TRBV9; abundance: few; d_gene: TRBD2; len: 16; CDR3aa: CASRDGGAGSSDTQYF; CDR3nt: TGTGCCAGCAGGGACGGGGGGGCCGGAAGTTCCGATACGCAGTATTTT
j_gene: TRBJ1-1; v_gene: TRBV5-1; abundance: few; d_gene: .; len: 14; CDR3aa: CASSLQGWDTEAFF; CDR3nt: TGCGCCAGCAGCTTGCAAGGGTGGGACACTGAAGCTTTCTTT
j_gene: TRBJ2-1; v_gene: TRBV20-1; abundance: few; d_gene: .; len: 14; CDR3aa: CSASTGQGYNEQFF; CDR3nt: TGCAGTGCTAGTACAGGGCAAGGCTACAATGAGCAGTTCTTC
j_gene: TRBJ2-4; v_gene: TRBV20-1; abundance: few; d_gene: .; len: 17; CDR3aa: CSARDRTTQAAKNIQYF; CDR3nt: TGCAGTGCTAGAGATAGGACAACACAGGCGGCCAAAAACATTCAGTACTTC
j_gene: TRBJ2-3; v_gene: TRBV7-3; abundance: .; d_gene: .; len: 14; CDR3aa: CASSQGLPGDTQYF; CDR3nt: TGTGCCAGCAGCCAGGGACTCCCGGGGGATACGCAGTATTTT
j_gene: TRBJ2-4; v_gene: TRBV3-1; abundance: many; d_gene: TRBD2; len: 18; CDR3aa: CASSSPSGGLPLKNIQYF; CDR3nt: TGTGCCAGCTCGTCCCCTAGCGGGGGCCTGCCGCTCAAAAACATTCAGTACTTC
j_gene: TRBJ2-1; v_gene: TRBV30; abundance: few; d_gene: TRBD2; len: 14; CDR3aa: CAWSFGGGYNEQFF; CDR3nt: TGTGCCTGGAGTTTCGGCGGGGGTTACAATGAGCAGTTCTTC
j_gene: TRBJ1-5; v_gene: TRBV5-5; abundance: .; d_gene: .; len: 15; CDR3aa: CASSLGGGIDQPQHF; CDR3nt: TGTGCCAGCAGCTTGGGTGGGGGGATAGATCAGCCCCAGCATTTT
j_gene: TRBJ1-1; v_gene: TRBV29-1; abundance: .; d_gene: .; len: 12; CDR3aa: CSVVPEGAEAFF; CDR3nt: TGCAGCGTTGTTCCTGAGGGAGCTGAAGCTTTCTTT
j_gene: TRBJ1-1; v_gene: TRBV7-2; abundance: .; d_gene: .; len: 18; CDR3aa: CASSLAKVGGAIHTEAFF; CDR3nt: TGTGCCAGCAGCTTAGCGAAGGTCGGGGGGGCAATTCACACTGAAGCTTTCTTT
j_gene: TRBJ2-7; v_gene: TRBV7-9; abundance: .; d_gene: .; len: 15; CDR3aa: CASSPRLASSYEQYF; CDR3nt: TGTGCCAGCAGCCCTAGATTGGCATCCTCCTACGAGCAGTACTTC
j_gene: TRBJ2-2; v_gene: TRBV20-1; abundance: .; d_gene: TRBD2; len: 15; CDR3aa: CSARVSGTNTGELFF; CDR3nt: TGCAGTGCTAGAGTAAGCGGGACTAACACCGGGGAGCTGTTTTTT
j_gene: TRBJ1-2; v_gene: TRBV7-2; abundance: many; d_gene: TRBD1; len: 14; CDR3aa: CASSFSGQGYGYTF; CDR3nt: TGTGCCAGCAGCTTTTCGGGACAGGGCTATGGCTACACCTTC
j_gene: TRBJ2-3; v_gene: TRBV5-1; abundance: few; d_gene: TRBD2; len: 19; CDR3aa: CASSLPNLGGRSEGDTQYF; CDR3nt: TGCGCCAGCAGCTTGCCCAACCTGGGCGGGAGGTCCGAGGGGGATACGCAGTATTTT
j_gene: TRBJ1-4; v_gene: TRBV12-3/TRBV12-4; abundance: few; d_gene: .; len: 14; CDR3aa: CASSSGHGTEKLFF; CDR3nt: TGTGCCAGCAGCTCGGGACACGGAACTGAAAAACTGTTTTTT
j_gene: TRBJ2-3; v_gene: TRBV24-1; abundance: .; d_gene: TRBD1; len: 15; CDR3aa: CATQHRQGATDTQYF; CDR3nt: TGTGCCACCCAACACCGTCAGGGGGCTACAGATACGCAGTATTTT
j_gene: TRBJ1-5; v_gene: TRBV12-3/TRBV12-4; abundance: few; d_gene: .; len: 15; CDR3aa: CASSWTANSNQPQHF; CDR3nt: TGTGCCAGCAGTTGGACGGCTAATAGCAATCAGCCCCAGCATTTT
j_gene: TRBJ2-1; v_gene: TRBV29-1; abundance: few; d_gene: .; len: 14; CDR3aa: CSVLPGVIYNEQFF; CDR3nt: TGCAGCGTTCTCCCAGGGGTCATCTACAATGAGCAGTTCTTC
j_gene: TRBJ2-3; v_gene: TRBV2; abundance: .; d_gene: .; len: 13; CDR3aa: CASHGISTDTQYF; CDR3nt: TGTGCCTCCCACGGGATAAGCACAGATACGCAGTATTTT
j_gene: TRBJ1-2; v_gene: TRBV7-8; abundance: few; d_gene: TRBD1; len: 14; CDR3aa: CASSLWTGGYGYTF; CDR3nt: TGTGCCAGCAGCCTGTGGACAGGGGGCTATGGCTACACCTTC
j_gene: TRBJ2-3; v_gene: TRBV7-2; abundance: few; d_gene: .; len: 13; CDR3aa: CASSFTPTDTQYF; CDR3nt: TGTGCCAGCAGCTTTACCCCCACAGATACGCAGTATTTT
j_gene: TRBJ2-3; v_gene: TRBV12-3/TRBV12-4; abundance: few; d_gene: TRBD2; len: 15; CDR3aa: CASSFGREGTDTQYF; CDR3nt: TGTGCCAGCAGTTTCGGACGGGAGGGGACAGATACGCAGTATTTT
j_gene: TRBJ1-1; v_gene: TRBV9; abundance: few; d_gene: .; len: 14; CDR3aa: CASSVGGQNTEAFF; CDR3nt: TGTGCCAGCAGCGTAGGCGGGCAGAACACTGAAGCTTTCTTT
j_gene: TRBJ2-1; v_gene: TRBV12-3/TRBV12-4; abundance: many; d_gene: .; len: 12; CDR3aa: CASSLEGPGEFF; CDR3nt: TGTGCCAGCAGTTTAGAGGGGCCAGGGGAGTTCTTC
j_gene: TRBJ2-1; v_gene: TRBV5-6; abundance: few; d_gene: .; len: 13; CDR3aa: CASSRDAHNEQFF; CDR3nt: TGTGCCAGCAGCCGAGACGCCCACAATGAGCAGTTCTTC
j_gene: TRBJ1-5; v_gene: TRBV12-3/TRBV12-4; abundance: .; d_gene: .; len: 14; CDR3aa: CASSLEREDQPQHF; CDR3nt: TGTGCCAGCAGTTTAGAGAGGGAGGATCAGCCCCAGCATTTT
j_gene: TRBJ1-4; v_gene: TRBV7-2; abundance: few; d_gene: .; len: 16; CDR3aa: CASSLVGQMDSEKLFF; CDR3nt: TGTGCCAGCAGCTTAGTTGGACAGATGGATAGCGAAAAACTGTTTTTT
j_gene: TRBJ2-7; v_gene: TRBV15; abundance: few; d_gene: .; len: 15; CDR3aa: CATSGAYVSSYEQYF; CDR3nt: TGTGCCACCAGCGGAGCCTACGTGAGCTCCTACGAGCAGTACTTC
j_gene: TRBJ1-1; v_gene: TRBV18; abundance: .; d_gene: TRBD1; len: 14; CDR3aa: CASSYPSGGPEAFF; CDR3nt: TGTGCCAGCTCTTATCCCTCAGGGGGGCCTGAAGCTTTCTTT
j_gene: TRBJ2-3; v_gene: TRBV29-1; abundance: .; d_gene: TRBD2; len: 16; CDR3aa: CSVEPKRGIGSDTQYF; CDR3nt: TGCAGCGTTGAACCTAAGCGGGGAATTGGGTCAGATACGCAGTATTTT
j_gene: TRBJ2-7; v_gene: TRBV6-5; abundance: few; d_gene: TRBD1; len: 16; CDR3aa: CASKDLSGTGGHEQYF; CDR3nt: TGTGCCAGCAAGGACCTATCCGGGACAGGGGGCCACGAGCAGTACTTC
j_gene: TRBJ2-1; v_gene: TRBV5-1; abundance: few; d_gene: TRBD2; len: 14; CDR3aa: CASSLTGGNNEQFF; CDR3nt: TGCGCCAGCAGCTTGACGGGGGGAAACAATGAGCAGTTCTTC
j_gene: TRBJ2-2; v_gene: TRBV10-3; abundance: few; d_gene: .; len: 15; CDR3aa: CAISDTRRNTGELFF; CDR3nt: TGTGCCATCAGCGACACACGCCGAAACACCGGGGAGCTGTTTTTT
j_gene: TRBJ2-3; v_gene: TRBV2; abundance: .; d_gene: .; len: 15; CDR3aa: CASSDLGSGTDTQYF; CDR3nt: TGTGCCAGCAGTGATTTGGGATCTGGCACAGATACGCAGTATTTT
j_gene: TRBJ2-3; v_gene: TRBV5-4; abundance: few; d_gene: TRBD2; len: 14; CDR3aa: CASRPGGGTDTQYF; CDR3nt: TGTGCCAGCAGACCCGGGGGGGGCACAGATACGCAGTATTTT
j_gene: TRBJ1-5; v_gene: TRBV4-1; abundance: .; d_gene: .; len: 13; CDR3aa: CASSQFSDQPQHF; CDR3nt: TGCGCCAGCAGCCAATTTAGCGATCAGCCCCAGCATTTT
j_gene: TRBJ2-5; v_gene: TRBV7-2; abundance: few; d_gene: .; len: 14; CDR3aa: CASSLGGLGETQYF; CDR3nt: TGTGCCAGCAGCCTAGGGGGTTTAGGGGAGACCCAGTACTTC
j_gene: TRBJ2-2; v_gene: TRBV2; abundance: few; d_gene: TRBD2; len: 15; CDR3aa: CASSQSGRVAGELFF; CDR3nt: TGTGCCAGCAGTCAAAGCGGGAGGGTGGCCGGGGAGCTGTTTTTT
j_gene: TRBJ2-1; v_gene: TRBV11-3; abundance: .; d_gene: TRBD2; len: 18; CDR3aa: CASSPGTSGRTVFNEQFF; CDR3nt: TGTGCCAGCAGCCCCGGGACTAGCGGGCGGACGGTGTTTAATGAGCAGTTCTTC
j_gene: TRBJ2-2; v_gene: TRBV29-1; abundance: few; d_gene: TRBD1; len: 13; CDR3aa: CSGSPGGSGELFF; CDR3nt: TGCAGCGGATCCCCAGGGGGCAGCGGGGAGCTGTTTTTT
j_gene: TRBJ1-1; v_gene: TRBV4-2; abundance: few; d_gene: .; len: 12; CDR3aa: CASSQDLAEAFF; CDR3nt: TGTGCCAGCAGCCAAGATCTAGCTGAAGCTTTCTTT
j_gene: TRBJ2-1; v_gene: TRBV18; abundance: many; d_gene: TRBD1; len: 14; CDR3aa: CASSRTGFYNEQFF; CDR3nt: TGTGCCAGCTCCCGGACAGGATTTTACAATGAGCAGTTCTTC